Following are 6 T cell receptor beta chains from one sample sequenced in a study of pediatric ulcerative colitis. Rectal tissue came from one to two pinch biopsies taken at colonoscopy. The repertoire was sequenced with immunoSEQ multiplex PCR; TCRdb's copy has only in-frame clones and lacks some. The sample consists of 30,000 to 35,000 clones, 80% to 85% of them appearing once. Specimen: gut tissue. The receptors derive from a boy between 10 and 17 years old with mild ulcerative colitis.

V gene TRBV28 combines with J gene TRBJ1-4, with no clear D. This CDR3 spans 17 amino acids. In germline, CDR1 is MDHEN, CDR2 SYDVKM. The V end was cut by 11 bases, the J end by 0 bases, with 22 bases between. The CDR3 nucleotides read TGTGCCGCCCAACCCGGGAGATTTCGCGCAACTAATGAAAAACTGTTTTTT. Translating gives CAAQPGRFRATNEKLFF.

The CDR3 spells CAWSAEANTEAFF. The CDR3 DNA is TGTGCCTGGAGTGCTGAGGCTAACACTGAAGCTTTCTTT. V gene TRBV30 combines with J gene TRBJ1-1, with D hard to call. In germline, CDR1 is GTSNPN, CDR2 SVGIG (reference sequence). The CDR3 consists of 13 residues. V lost 1 base and J 2 bases, leaving 8 bases between the germline ends.

The sample holds a few counts of this clone. The chain links TRBV6-1 to TRBJ1-6; D gene uncertain. CDR1 is MNHNS, CDR2 SASEGT, per germline. V dropped 7 bases and J dropped 9 bases, with 13 bases sitting between them. This CDR3 is 13 amino acids long. CDR3 sequence reads: CASTKGEGSPLHF. The DNA of the CDR3 is TGTGCCAGCACTAAAGGCGAGGGTTCACCCCTCCACTTT.

The chain combines TRBV4-2 with TRBJ2-3; 12 bases line up with TRBD2. CDR1 is LGHNA and CDR2 is YNFKEQ in the germline V gene. The length of the CDR3 is 18 residues. The V segment lost 7 bases and the J segment 2 bases; nucleotides outside the gene matches: 13. The CDR3: CASTLAGGRSANTDTQYF. The CDR3 DNA is TGTGCCAGCACCCTAGCGGGGGGGCGTTCTGCCAACACAGATACGCAGTATTTT.

The CDR3 loop is CASSGFTRDGYTF. In DNA form, the CDR3 reads TGTGCCAGCAGCGGATTTACCAGGGATGGCTACACCTTC. The chain couples TRBV5-6 to TRBJ1-2; D perhaps matches TRBD1 (5 bases). V was clipped by 4 bases and J by 6 bases, with 13 bases between them. Germline loops: CDR1 SGHDT, CDR2 YYEEEE. CDR3 length: 13 residues.

The rearrangement links TRBV5-1 to TRBJ1-3; the D is unclear. Germline CDR1 reads SGHRS; CDR2 reads YFSETQ. The CDR3 has 17 residues. With 0 bases removed from V and 0 bases from J, the gap between germline ends came to 13 bases. The CDR3 loop is CASSLDPTTVSGNTIYF. CDR3 sequence (DNA): TGCGCCAGCAGCTTGGACCCCACCACAGTCTCTGGAAACACCATATATTTT.